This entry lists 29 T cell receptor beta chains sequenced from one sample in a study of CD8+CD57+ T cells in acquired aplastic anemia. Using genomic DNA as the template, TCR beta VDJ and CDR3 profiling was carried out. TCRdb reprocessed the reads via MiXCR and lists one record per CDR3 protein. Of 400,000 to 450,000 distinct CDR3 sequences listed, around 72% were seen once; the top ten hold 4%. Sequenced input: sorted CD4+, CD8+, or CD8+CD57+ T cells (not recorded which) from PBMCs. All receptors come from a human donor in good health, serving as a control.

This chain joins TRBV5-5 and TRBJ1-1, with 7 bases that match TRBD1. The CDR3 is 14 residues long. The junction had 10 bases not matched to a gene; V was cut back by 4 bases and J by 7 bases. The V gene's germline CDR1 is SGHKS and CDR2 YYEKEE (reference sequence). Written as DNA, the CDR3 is TGTGCCAGCAGCGCAACCTCCGGGACAGATGAAGCTTTCTTT. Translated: CASSATSGTDEAFF.

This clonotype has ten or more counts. The CDR3 DNA reads TGCAGTGTCCGGGTGGGTGTCGAGACCCAGTACTTC. This sequence encodes CSVRVGVETQYF. V is TRBV20-1 and J is TRBJ2-5, with no clear D. Germline CDR1 and CDR2: DFQATT and SNEGSKA (reference sequence). Deletions cut 7 bases from V and 5 bases from J, with 14 bases between. CDR3 length equals 12 residues.

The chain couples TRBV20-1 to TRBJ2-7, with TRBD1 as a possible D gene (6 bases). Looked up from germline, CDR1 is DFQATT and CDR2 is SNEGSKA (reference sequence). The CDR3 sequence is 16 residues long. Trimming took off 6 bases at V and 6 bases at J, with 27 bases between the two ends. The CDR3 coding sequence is TGCAGTGCAAGGGACCTCCTCCAGGTGGGGGCAGGCGAGCAGTACTTC. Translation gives CSARDLLQVGAGEQYF.

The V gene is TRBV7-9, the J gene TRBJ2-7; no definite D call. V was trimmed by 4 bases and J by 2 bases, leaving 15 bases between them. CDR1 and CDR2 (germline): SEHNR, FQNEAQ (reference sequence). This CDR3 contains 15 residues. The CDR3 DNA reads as TGTGCCAGCAGCTCCCACCGCGGCACAGCCTACGAGCAGTACTTC. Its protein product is CASSSHRGTAYEQYF.

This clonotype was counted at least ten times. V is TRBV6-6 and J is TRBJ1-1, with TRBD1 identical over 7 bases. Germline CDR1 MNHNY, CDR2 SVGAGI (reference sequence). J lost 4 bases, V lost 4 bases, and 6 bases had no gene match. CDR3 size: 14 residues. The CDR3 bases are TGTGCCAGCAGTTCCTTGGGACAGACCACTGAAGCTTTCTTT. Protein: CASSSLGQTTEAFF.

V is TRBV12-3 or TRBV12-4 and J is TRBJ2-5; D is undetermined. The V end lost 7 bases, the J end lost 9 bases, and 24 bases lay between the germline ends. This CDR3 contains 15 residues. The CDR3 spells CASNSEFTRYFAQYF. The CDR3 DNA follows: TGTGCCAGCAACAGTGAGTTTACGCGGTATTTTGCCCAGTACTTC.

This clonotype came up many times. CDR3 sequence reads: CASGQETNYGYTF. The CDR3 coding sequence is TGTGCCTCGGGACAGGAGACTAACTATGGCTACACCTTC. V usage is TRBV10-3 and J usage is TRBJ1-2; 8 bases match TRBD1. The germline CDR1 and CDR2 sequences are ENHRY and SYGVKD. This CDR3 is 13 amino acids long. J gave up 0 bases and V 11 bases, and 5 bases lay outside the gene matches.

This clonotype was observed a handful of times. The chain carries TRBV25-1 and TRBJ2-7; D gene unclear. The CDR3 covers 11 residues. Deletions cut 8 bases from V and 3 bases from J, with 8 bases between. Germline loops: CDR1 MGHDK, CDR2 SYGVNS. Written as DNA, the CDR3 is TGTGCCAGCTCGGATGTCTACGAGCAGTACTTC. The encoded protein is CASSDVYEQYF.

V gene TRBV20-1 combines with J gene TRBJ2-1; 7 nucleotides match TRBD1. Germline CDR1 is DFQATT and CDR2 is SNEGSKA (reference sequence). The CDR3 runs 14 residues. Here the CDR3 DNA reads TGCAGCGGGGACAGATTAAACTACGACCATGAGCAGTTCTTC. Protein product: CSGDRLNYDHEQFF.

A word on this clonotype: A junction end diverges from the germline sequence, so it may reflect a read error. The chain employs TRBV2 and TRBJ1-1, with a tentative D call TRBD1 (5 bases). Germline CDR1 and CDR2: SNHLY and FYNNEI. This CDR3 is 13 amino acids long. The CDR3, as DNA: TGCGCCAGCGCCGCTCTCGAGGGGACTGAAGCTTTCTTT. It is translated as CASAALEGTEAFF.

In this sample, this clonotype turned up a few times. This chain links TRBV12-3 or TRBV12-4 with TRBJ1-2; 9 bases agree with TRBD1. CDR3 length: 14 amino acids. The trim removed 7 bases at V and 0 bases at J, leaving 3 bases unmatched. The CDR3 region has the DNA TGTGCCAGCATAAGACAGGGGGCTAACTATGGCTACACCTTC. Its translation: CASIRQGANYGYTF.

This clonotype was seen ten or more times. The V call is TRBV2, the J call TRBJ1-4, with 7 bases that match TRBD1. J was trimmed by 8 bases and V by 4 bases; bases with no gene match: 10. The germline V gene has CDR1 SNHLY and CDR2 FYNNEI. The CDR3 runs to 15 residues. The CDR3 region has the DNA TGTGCCAGCAGTGGCGCAGGGGGGGTTTTCGAAAAACTGTTTTTT. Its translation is CASSGAGGVFEKLFF.

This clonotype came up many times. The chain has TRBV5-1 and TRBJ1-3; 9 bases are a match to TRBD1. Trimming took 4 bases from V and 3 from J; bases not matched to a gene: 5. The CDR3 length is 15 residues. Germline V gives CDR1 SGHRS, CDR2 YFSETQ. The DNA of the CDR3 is TGCGCCAGCAGCGCCCGGACAGGGGATGGAAACACCATATATTTT. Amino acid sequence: CASSARTGDGNTIYF.

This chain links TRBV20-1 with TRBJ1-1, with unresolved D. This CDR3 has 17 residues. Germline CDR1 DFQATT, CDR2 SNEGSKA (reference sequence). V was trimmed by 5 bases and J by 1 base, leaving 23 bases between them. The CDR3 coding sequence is TGCAGTGCTGGCGACGGAGAAGCTATCTGGGAGAACACTGAAGCTTTCTTT. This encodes CSAGDGEAIWENTEAFF.

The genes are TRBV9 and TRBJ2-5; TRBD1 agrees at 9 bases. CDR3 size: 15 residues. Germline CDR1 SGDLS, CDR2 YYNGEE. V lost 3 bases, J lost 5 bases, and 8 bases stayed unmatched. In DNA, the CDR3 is TGTGCCAGCAGCGCCGACAGGGGGTTGAGGGAGACCCAGTACTTC. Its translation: CASSADRGLRETQYF.

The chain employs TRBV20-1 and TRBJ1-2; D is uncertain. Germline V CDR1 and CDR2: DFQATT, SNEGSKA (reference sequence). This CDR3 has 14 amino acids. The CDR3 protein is CSVSQAVTYYGYTF. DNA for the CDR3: TGCAGCGTTTCCCAGGCCGTGACCTACTATGGCTACACCTTC.

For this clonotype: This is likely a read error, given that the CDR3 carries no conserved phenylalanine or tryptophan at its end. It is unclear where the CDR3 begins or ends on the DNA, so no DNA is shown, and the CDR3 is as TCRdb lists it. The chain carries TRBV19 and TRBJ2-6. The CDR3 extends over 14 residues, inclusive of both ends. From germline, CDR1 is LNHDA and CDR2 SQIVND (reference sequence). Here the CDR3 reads CASTPRSGAKARPC.

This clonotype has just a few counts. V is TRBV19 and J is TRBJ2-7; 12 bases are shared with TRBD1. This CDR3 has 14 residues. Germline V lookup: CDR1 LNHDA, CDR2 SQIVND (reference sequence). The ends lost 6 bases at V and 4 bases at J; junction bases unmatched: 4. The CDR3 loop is CASRGQGAAYEQYF. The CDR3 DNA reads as TGTGCCAGTAGGGGACAGGGGGCGGCATACGAGCAGTACTTC.

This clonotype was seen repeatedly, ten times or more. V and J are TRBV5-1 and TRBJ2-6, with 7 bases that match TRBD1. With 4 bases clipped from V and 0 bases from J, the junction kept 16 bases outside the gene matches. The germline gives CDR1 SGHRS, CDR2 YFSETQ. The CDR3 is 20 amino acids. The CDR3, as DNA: TGCGCCAGCAGCGCGAGCTTAGGGGACAGCTCAAACTCTGGGGCCAACGTCCTGACTTTC. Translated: CASSASLGDSSNSGANVLTF.

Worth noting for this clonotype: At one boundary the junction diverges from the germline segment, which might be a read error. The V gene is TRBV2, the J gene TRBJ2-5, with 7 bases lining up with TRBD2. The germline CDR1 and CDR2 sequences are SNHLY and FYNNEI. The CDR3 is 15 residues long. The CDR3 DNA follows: TGTGCCAGCAGTGGACTGCGGGGGAGGCAAGAGACCCTGTACTTC. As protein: CASSGLRGRQETLYF.

The CDR3 DNA reads TGCAGCGGCGAAGGCGGGGGGGGGCCCCTAGGCTATGGCTACACCTTC. Its translation is CSGEGGGGPLGYGYTF. This chain links TRBV4-3 with TRBJ1-2, with D possibly TRBD1 on 6 matching bases. CDR3 length: 16 residues. Germline V gene data show CDR1 as LGHNA and CDR2 as YSLEER.

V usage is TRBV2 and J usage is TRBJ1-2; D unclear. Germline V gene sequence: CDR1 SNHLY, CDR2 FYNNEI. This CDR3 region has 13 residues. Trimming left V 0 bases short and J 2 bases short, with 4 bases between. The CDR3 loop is CASSEAENYGYTF. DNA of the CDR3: TGTGCCAGCAGTGAAGCGGAAAACTATGGCTACACCTTC. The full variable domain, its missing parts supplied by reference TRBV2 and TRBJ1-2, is EPEVTQTPSHQVTQMGQEVILRCVPISNHLYFYWYRQILGQKVEFLVSFYNNEISEKSEIFDDQFSVERPDGSNFTLKIRSTKLEDSAMYFCASSEAENYGYTFGSGTRLTVV.

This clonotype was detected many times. The CDR3 here is CSVEVGSGYTF. CDR3 nucleotides: TGCAGCGTTGAAGTGGGGTCAGGCTACACCTTC. V and J are TRBV29-1 and TRBJ1-2; D is unresolved. Per germline, CDR1 SQVTM and CDR2 ANQGSEA. This CDR3 region has 11 residues. Trimming stripped 1 base from V and 8 bases from J, with 8 bases between.

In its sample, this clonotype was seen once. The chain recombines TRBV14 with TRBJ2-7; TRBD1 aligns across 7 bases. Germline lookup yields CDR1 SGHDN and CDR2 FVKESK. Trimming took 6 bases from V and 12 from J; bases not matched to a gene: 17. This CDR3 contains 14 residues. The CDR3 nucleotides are TGTGCCAGCAGTGGGGCGACAGGGACCCCCGAAGCGTACTTC. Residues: CASSGATGTPEAYF.

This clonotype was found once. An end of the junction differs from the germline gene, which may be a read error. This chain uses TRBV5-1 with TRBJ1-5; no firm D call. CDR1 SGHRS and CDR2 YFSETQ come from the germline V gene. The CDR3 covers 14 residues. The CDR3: CASSVTAGGPPQHF. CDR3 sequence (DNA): TGTGCCAGCAGTGTCACGGCAGGAGGGCCGCCCCAGCATTTT.

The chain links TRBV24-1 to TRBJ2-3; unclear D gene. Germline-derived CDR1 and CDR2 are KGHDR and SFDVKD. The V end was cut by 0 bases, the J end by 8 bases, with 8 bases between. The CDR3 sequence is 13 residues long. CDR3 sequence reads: CATSDLSLGTQYF. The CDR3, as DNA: TGTGCCACCAGTGATTTGAGTCTGGGTACGCAGTATTTT.

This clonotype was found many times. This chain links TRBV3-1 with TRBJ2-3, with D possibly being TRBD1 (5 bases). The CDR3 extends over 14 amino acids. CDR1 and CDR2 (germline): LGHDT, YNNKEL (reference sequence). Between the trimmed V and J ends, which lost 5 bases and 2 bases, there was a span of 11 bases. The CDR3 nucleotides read TGTGCCAGCAGCGGCACAGGATTCACAGATACGCAGTATTTT. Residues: CASSGTGFTDTQYF.

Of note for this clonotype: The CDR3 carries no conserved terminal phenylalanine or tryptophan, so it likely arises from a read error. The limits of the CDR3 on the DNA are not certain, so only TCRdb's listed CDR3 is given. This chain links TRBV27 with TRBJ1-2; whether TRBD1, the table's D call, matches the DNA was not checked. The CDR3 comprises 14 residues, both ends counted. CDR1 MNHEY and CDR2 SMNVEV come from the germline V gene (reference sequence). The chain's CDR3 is CASSLYRDQAQYIG.

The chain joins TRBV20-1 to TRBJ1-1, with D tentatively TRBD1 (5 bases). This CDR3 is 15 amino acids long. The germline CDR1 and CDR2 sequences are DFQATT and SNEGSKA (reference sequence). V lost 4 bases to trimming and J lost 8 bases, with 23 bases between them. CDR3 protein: CSAIAQASDEGEAFF. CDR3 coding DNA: TGCAGTGCTATCGCGCAGGCGTCCGATGAGGGGGAAGCTTTCTTT.